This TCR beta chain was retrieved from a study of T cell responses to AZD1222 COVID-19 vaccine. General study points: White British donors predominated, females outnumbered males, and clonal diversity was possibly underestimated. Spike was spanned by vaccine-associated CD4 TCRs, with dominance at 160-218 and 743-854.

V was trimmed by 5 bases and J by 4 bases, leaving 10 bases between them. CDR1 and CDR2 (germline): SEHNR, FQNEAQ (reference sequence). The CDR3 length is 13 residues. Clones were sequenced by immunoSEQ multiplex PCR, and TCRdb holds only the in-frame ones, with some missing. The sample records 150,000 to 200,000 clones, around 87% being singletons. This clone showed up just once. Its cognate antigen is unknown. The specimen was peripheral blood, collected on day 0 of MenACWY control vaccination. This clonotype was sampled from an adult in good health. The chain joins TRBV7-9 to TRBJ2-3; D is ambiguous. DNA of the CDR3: TGTGCCAGCAGCGCCTGGGAACCAGATACGCAGTATTTT. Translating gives CASSAWEPDTQYF.